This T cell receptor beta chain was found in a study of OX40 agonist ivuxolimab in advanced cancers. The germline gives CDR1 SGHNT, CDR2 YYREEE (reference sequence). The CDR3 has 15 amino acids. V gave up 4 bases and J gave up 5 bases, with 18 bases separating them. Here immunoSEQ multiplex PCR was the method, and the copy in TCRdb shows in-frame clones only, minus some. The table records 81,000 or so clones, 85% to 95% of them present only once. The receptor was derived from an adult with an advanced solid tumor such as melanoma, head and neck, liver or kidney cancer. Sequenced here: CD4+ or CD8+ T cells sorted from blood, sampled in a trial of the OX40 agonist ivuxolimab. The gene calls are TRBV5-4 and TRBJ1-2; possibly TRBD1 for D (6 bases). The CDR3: CASSREGGTNYGYTF. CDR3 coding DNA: TGTGCCAGCAGCCGGGAGGGCGGGACAAATTATGGCTACACCTTC. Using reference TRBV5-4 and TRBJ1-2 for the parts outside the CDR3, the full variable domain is ETGVTQSPTHLIKTRGQQVTLRCSSQSGHNTVSWYQQALGQGPQFIFQYYREEENGRGNFPPRFSGLQFPNYSSELNVNALELDDSALYLCASSREGGTNYGYTFGSGTRLTVV.